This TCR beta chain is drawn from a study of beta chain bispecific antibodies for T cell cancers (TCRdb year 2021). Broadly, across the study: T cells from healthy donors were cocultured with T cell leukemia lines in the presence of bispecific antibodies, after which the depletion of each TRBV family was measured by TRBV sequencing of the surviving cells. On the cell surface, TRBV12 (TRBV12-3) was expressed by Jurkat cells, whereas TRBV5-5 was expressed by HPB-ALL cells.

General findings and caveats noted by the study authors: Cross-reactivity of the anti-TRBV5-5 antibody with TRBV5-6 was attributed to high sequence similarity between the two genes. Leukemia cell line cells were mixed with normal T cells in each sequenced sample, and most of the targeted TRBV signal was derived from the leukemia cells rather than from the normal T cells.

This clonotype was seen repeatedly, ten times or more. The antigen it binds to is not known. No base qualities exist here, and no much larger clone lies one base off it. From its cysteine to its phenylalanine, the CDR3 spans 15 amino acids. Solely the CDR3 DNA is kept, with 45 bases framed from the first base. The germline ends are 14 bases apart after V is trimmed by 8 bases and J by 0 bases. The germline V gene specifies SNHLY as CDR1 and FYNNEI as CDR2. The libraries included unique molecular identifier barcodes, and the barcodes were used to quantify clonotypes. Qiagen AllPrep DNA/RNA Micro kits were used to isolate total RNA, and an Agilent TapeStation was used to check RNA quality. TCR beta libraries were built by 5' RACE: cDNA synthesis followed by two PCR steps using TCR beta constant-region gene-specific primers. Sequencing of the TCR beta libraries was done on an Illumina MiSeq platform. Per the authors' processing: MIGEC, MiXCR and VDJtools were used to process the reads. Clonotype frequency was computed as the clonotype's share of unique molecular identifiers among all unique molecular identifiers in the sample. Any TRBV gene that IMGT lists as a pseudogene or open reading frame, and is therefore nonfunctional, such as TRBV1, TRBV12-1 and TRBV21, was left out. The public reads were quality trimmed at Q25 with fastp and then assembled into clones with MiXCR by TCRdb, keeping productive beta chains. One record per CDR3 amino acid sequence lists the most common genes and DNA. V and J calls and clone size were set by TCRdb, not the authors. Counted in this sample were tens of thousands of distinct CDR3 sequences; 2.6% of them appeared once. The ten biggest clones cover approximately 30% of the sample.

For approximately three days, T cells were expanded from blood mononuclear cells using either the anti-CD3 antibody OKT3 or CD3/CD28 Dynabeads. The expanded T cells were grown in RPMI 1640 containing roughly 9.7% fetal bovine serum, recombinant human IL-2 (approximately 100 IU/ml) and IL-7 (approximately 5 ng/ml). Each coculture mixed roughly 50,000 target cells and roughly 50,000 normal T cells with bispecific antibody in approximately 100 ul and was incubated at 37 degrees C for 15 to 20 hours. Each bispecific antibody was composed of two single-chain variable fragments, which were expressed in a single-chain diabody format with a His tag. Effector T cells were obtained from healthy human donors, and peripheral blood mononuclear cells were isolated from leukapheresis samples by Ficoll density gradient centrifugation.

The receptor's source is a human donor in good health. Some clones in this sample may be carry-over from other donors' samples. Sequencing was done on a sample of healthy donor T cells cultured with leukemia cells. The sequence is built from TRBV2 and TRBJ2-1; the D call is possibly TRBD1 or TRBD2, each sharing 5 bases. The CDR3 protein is CASVQEGSSYNEQFF. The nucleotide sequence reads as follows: TGTGCCAGCGTTCAAGAGGGGAGCTCCTACAATGAGCAGTTCTTC.